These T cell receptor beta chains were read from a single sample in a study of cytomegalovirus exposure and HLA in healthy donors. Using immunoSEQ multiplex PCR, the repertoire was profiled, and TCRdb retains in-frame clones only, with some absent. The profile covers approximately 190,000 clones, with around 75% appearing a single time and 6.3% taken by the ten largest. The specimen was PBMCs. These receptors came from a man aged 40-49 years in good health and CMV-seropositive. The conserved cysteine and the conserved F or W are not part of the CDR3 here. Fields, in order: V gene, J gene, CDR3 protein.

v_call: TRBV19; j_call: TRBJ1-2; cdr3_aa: ASSIGGGNYGYT
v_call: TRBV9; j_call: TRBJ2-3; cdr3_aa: ASSLSGGTTDTQY
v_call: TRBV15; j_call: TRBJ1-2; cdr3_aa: ATSRDRTGAGGYT
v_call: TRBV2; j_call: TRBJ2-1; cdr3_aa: ASSETRGGDYNEQF
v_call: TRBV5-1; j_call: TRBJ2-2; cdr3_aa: ASSEGTGYTGELF
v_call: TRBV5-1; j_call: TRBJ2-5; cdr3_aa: ASSLFPNRGQETQY
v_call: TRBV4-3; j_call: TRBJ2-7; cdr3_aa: ASSQVPGGSYEQY
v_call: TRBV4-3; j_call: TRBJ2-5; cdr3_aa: ASSQDRAGVSQETQY
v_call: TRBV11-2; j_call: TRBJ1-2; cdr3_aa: ASSYGQAGGYT
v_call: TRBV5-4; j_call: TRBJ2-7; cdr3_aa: ASSFPERDRYEQY
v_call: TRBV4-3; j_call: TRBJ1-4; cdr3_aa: ASSRGTGSTNEKLF
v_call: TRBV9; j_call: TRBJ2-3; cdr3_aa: ASSVAPRGANTDTQY
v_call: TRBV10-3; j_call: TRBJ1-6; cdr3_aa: AISRDRSEGGESPLH
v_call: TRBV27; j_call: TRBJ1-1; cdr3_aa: ASSLSTTLNTEAF
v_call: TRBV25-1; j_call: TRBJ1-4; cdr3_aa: ASSEFWGGEKLF
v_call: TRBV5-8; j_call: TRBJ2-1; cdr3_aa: ASSFARPPQF
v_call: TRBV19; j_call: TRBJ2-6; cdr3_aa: ASSIGSGANVLT
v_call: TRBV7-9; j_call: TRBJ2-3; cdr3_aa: SSSDRYTDTQY
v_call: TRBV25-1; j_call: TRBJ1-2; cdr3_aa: ASSRGESYGYT
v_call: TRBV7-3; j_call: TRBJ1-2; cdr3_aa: ASSPTGAYGYT
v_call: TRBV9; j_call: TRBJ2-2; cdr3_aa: ASSVRSQGPGELF
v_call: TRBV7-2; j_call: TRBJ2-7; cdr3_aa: ASRSGYEQY
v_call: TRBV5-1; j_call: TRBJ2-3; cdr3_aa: ASSFQGSTDTQY
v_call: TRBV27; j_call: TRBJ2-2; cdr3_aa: ASSFLEQGSGELF
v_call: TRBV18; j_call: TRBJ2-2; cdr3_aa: ASSAGEAKGVNTGELF
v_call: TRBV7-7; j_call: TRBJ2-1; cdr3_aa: ASSLQGLGNEQF
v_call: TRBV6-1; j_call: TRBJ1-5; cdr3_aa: ASSAGANQPQH
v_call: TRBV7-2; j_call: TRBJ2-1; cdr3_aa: ASSLVARRDNEQF
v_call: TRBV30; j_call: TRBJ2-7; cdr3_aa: AWSVSVEQY
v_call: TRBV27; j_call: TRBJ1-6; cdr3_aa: ASSLEGTGDSPLH
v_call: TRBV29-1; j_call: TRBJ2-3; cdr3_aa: SVGHTGSADTQY
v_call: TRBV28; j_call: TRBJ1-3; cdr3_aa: ASAMGDFRLY
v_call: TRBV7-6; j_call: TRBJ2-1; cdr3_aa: ASSSPGLAGGQSSYNEQF
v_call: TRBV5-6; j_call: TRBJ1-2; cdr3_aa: ASSPGGTGYT
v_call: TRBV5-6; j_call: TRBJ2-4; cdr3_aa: ASSFPGGDIQY
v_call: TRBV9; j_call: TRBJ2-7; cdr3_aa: ASSVESGGYAYEQY
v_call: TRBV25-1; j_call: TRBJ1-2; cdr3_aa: ASSPIDTNYGYT
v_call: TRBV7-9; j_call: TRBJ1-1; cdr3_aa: ASSLGAGTEAF
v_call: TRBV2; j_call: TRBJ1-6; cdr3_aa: ASRPPGRGGSPLH
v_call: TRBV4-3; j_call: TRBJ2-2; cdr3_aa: ASSPSGTSGGATGELF
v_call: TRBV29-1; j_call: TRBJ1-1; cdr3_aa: SVAEAQGWGTTEAF
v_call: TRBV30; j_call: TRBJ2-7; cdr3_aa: AWRRSRVSYEQY
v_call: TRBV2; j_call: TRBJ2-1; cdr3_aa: ASGAGDFEQF
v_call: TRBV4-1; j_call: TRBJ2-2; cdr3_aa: ASRQAGNTGELF
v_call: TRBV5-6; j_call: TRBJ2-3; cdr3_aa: ASIGAGGSRDTQY
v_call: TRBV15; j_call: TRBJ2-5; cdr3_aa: ATSRDPGQGAKTQY
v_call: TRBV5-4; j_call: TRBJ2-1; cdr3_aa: ASSSALRTGTGGSEQF
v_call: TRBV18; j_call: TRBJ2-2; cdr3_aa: ASSRTEAGELF
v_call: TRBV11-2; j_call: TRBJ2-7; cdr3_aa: ASRSTGRGTGGYEQY
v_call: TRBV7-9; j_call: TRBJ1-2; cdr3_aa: ASSLVPRQGFYGYT
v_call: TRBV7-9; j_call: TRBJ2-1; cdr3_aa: ASSLLEGNNEQF
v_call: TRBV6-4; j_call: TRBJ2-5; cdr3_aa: ASSEQWETQY
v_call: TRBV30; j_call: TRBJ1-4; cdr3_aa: AWRAWGSTNEKLF